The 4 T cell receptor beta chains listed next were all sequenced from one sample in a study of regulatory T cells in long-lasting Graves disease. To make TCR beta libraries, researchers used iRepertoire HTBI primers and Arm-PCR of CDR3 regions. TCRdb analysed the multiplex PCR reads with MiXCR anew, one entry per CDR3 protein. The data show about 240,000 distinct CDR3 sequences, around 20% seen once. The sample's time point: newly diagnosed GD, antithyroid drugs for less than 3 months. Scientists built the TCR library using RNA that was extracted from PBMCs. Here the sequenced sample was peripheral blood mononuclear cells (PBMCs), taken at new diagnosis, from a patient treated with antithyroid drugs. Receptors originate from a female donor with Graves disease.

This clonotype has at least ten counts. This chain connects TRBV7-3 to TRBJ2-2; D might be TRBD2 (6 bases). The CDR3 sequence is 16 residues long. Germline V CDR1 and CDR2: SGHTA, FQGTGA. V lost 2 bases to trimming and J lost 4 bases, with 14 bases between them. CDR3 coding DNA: TGTGCCAGCAGCTTAGCTGGTCAGGGACTCACCGGGGAGCTGTTTTTT. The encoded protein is CASSLAGQGLTGELFF.

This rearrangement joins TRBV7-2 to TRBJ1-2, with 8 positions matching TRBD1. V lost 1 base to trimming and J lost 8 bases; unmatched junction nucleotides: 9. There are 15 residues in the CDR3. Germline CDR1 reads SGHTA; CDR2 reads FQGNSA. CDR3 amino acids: CASSLGPGTGGGYTF. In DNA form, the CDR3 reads TGTGCCAGCAGCTTAGGTCCCGGGACAGGCGGCGGCTACACCTTC. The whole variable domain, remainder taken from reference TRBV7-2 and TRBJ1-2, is GAGVSQSPSNKVTEKGKDVELRCDPISGHTALYWYRQSLGQGLEFLIYFQGNSAPDKSGLPSDRFSAERTGGSVSTLTIQRTQQEDSAVYLCASSLGPGTGGGYTFGSGTRLTVV.

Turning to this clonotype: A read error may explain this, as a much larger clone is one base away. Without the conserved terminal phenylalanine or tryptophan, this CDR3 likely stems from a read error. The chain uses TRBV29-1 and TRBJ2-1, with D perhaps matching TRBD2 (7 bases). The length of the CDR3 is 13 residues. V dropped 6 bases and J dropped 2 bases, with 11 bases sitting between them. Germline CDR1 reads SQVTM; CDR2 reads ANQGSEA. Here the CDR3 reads CSVGGGAYNEQFS. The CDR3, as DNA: TGCAGCGTAGGGGGGGGGGCCTACAATGAGCAGTTCTCC.

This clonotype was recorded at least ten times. DNA of the CDR3: TGTGCCAGCAGCCGAGATGCCGGGACAGGCTTCTACGAGCAGTACTTC. Amino acids: CASSRDAGTGFYEQYF. This chain joins TRBV3-1 and TRBJ2-7, with 8 bases fitting TRBD1. Germline assignment: CDR1 LGHDT and CDR2 YNNKEL (reference sequence). With 4 bases clipped from V and 3 bases from J, the junction kept 11 bases outside the gene matches. There are 16 residues in the CDR3.